The TCR beta chain described here comes from a study of cytotoxic CD8 clonotypes in ibrutinib-treated CLL. Whole-study results and caveats: Clonality rose at ibrutinib response and fell back toward baseline at progression.

V trimming: 5 bases; J trimming: 4 bases; junction bases outside the gene matches: 3. There are 13 residues in the CDR3. The germline gives CDR1 SEHNR, CDR2 FQNEAQ (reference sequence). For this clone: Antigen specificity is unknown.

TCRdb's copy holds only in-frame clones and misses some; the assay was immunoSEQ multiplex PCR. The repertoire consists of some 200,000 clones, with nearly 80% occurring once and the leading ten covering roughly 11%. The TCR was taken from a human donor with chronic lymphocytic leukemia. The chain joins TRBV7-9 to TRBJ1-2, with TRBD1 matching over 8 bases. Sequences were derived from PBMCs, sampled after 12 months of ibrutinib treatment. CDR3 DNA: TGTGCCAGCAGCCCGGGACAGGCCTATGGCTACACCTTC. Translated, it gives CASSPGQAYGYTF.